The clone carrying this T cell receptor (beta chain) was seen only a few times. As yet, its antigen is unknown. This sample is part of a study of type 1 regulatory T cells. Study-level information: This in vitro CD4 product, T-allo10, is enriched for Tr1 cells and alloantigen-specific.

TCRdb fed the reads into MiXCR, producing one record per CDR3 protein. The table has tens of thousands of distinct CDR3 sequences, 60% to 80% seen once. Findings and caveats of the study: Tr1 cells had a more restricted TCR repertoire than non-Tr1 cells.

The ends lost 5 bases at V and 0 bases at J; junction bases unmatched: 2. CDR1 is LNHDA, CDR2 SQIVND, per germline (reference sequence). The CDR3 loop spans 15 amino acids. The clonotype comes from a human donor in good health. The source material was cultured non-Tr1 T cells, either the whole culture or a sorted T cell fraction (not recorded which). The gene calls are TRBV19 and TRBJ2-4; 9 nucleotides align to TRBD1. The CDR3 DNA sequence: TGTGCCAGTAGTGAGACAGGGGGAGCCAAAAACATTCAGTACTTC. This gives the protein CASSETGGAKNIQYF. The whole variable domain, remainder taken from reference TRBV19 and TRBJ2-4, is DGGITQSPKYLFRKEGQNVTLSCEQNLNHDAMYWYRQDPGQGLRLIYYSQIVNDFQKGDIAEGYSVSREKKESFPLTVTSAQKNPTAFYLCASSETGGAKNIQYFGAGTRLSVL.